The source of this T cell receptor (beta chain) is a study of blood T cell repertoires in COVID-19 (dated by TCRdb to 2020 to 2021). About the study as a whole: The collaborator samples originated in the United States, Italy and Spain and spanned the acute and convalescent phases of COVID-19. A freely available public database, intended as a resource for researchers studying the immune response to SARS-CoV-2, is where the repertoires were released. Where HLA class I and class II types were available, the types were taken from metadata supplied by the sample provider, not from assay-based typing. Deeply sampled blood TCRbeta repertoires from subjects exposed to, actively infected with, or recovered from COVID-19 were included in the dataset. The material from the prospective study consisted of cDNA or gDNA derived from T cells, B-cell-depleted T cells, or PBMCs. The samples were drawn from two sources: the first 160 participants of the ongoing ImmuneRACE study, and 1,200 or so subjects contributed by 6 global collaborators. Nearly every sample came with metadata listing a de-identified subject ID, COVID-19 status, age in years and sex. Broader findings and caveats from the paper: How much clinical and demographic metadata was included differed by source and by participant, and the metadata was provided uncurated.

Each collaborating institution followed its own protocols to collect whole blood in K2EDTA tubes. For TCRbeta analysis, collaborators shipped samples as frozen whole blood, isolated PBMCs, or DNA extracted from either of those sample types. About this clone itself: Its antigen remains unidentified. Per-base qualities were not stored, and no clone one base away is much larger.

TCRbeta CDR3 regions were amplified from genomic DNA using the immunoSEQ Assay, a bias-controlled multiplex PCR. Concerning the study's data processing: The number of nucleated cells in each sample was estimated from the amplification of reference gene primers within the assay. Sequence reads were collapsed and filtered to measure the absolute abundance of every unique TCRbeta CDR3 rearrangement. For each sample, productive Simpson clonality was calculated by taking the square root of Simpson's diversity index across productive rearrangements. The clones in this table, taken by TCRdb from immuneACCESS, are in-frame only. Not every clone is retained; where verified, under half of the shortfall comes from an unresolved V gene, and the cause of the rest is unknown. That table furnishes V, J and clone size, whereas the DNA furnished D and trimming. This sample has approximately 300,000 clones in its table, and around 88% of those were observed once. The ten largest clones capture 0.95% to 1.5% of the sample.

The CDR3 numbers 13 residues from cysteine through phenylalanine. The read is trimmed to its CDR3 DNA, 39 bases read in frame from base 1. Relative to germline, V is missing 6 bases and J is missing 7 bases, with 0 bases of the junction outside any gene match. Specimen: peripheral blood. The receptor was isolated from a woman aged 45 to 65 with acute or convalescent COVID-19. The chain is assembled from TRBV12-3 or TRBV12-4 and TRBJ1-6; 10 junctional bases match TRBD1. The nucleotides read TGTGCCAGCAGGACAGGGGGCAATTCACCCCTCCACTTT. The encoded protein is CASRTGGNSPLHF.